Following are 21 T cell receptor beta chains from one sample sequenced in a study of lymphopenia after photon versus proton radiotherapy. Measured with immunoSEQ multiplex PCR; TCRdb has only the in-frame clones, and not every one. The sample lists about 30,000 clones; 90% were seen once. The sample was peripheral blood, taken from a patient treated with photon-based radiotherapy. All receptors come from a woman between 45 and 65 years old with pancreatic cancer.

The chain recombines TRBV7-2 with TRBJ2-7; 8 nucleotides agree with TRBD2. Germline CDR1 reads SGHTA; CDR2 reads FQGNSA. The V gene end was trimmed by 2 bases and the J gene end by 5 bases; junction bases not matched to a gene: 2. This CDR3 contains 13 residues. CDR3 sequence reads: CASSLISGNEQYF. In nucleotides, the CDR3 is TGTGCCAGCAGCTTAATTAGCGGGAACGAGCAGTACTTC. Filled out from reference TRBV7-2 and TRBJ2-7, the complete variable domain reads GAGVSQSPSNKVTEKGKDVELRCDPISGHTALYWYRQSLGQGLEFLIYFQGNSAPDKSGLPSDRFSAERTGGSVSTLTIQRTQQEDSAVYLCASSLISGNEQYFGPGTRLTVT.

The V and J genes are TRBV5-5 and TRBJ1-3; D unclear. The CDR3 is 13 residues long. CDR1 is SGHKS, CDR2 YYEKEE, per germline (reference sequence). V lost 4 bases and J 8 bases, leaving 13 bases between the germline ends. In DNA form, the CDR3 reads TGTGCCAGCAGCCCCCCGAGGTGGGACACCATATATTTT. As protein: CASSPPRWDTIYF.

On this clone: Distinct nucleotide sequences in the sample also encode this CDR3. The chain is built from TRBV10-3 and TRBJ2-3; D might be TRBD2 (6 bases). The V end was cut by 6 bases, the J end by 0 bases, with 10 bases between. CDR1 and CDR2 (germline): ENHRY, SYGVKD. CDR3 size: 14 residues. The CDR3: CAISGTSSTDTQYF. The CDR3 DNA reads as TGTGCCATCAGCGGGACTTCTAGCACAGATACGCAGTATTTT.

The chain combines TRBV6-1 with TRBJ2-7; TRBD1 might be the D (5 bases). Trimming cost V 8 bases and J 0 bases, with 14 bases left between them. Germline lookup yields CDR1 MNHNS and CDR2 SASEGT. The CDR3 runs 14 residues. CDR3 DNA sequence: TGTGCCAGCGTCCAAAGGGGCAGCTCCTACGAGCAGTACTTC. Protein product: CASVQRGSSYEQYF.

V usage is TRBV6-6 and J usage is TRBJ2-7, with a weak D call TRBD1 (6 bases). This CDR3 spans 13 amino acids. V dropped 2 bases and J dropped 7 bases, with 12 bases sitting between them. CDR1 and CDR2 from the germline V gene are MNHNY and SVGAGI (reference sequence). CDR3: CASSYTAGEEQYF. In DNA form, the CDR3 reads TGTGCCAGCAGTTACACCGCAGGGGAAGAGCAGTACTTC.

The V call is TRBV7-9, the J call TRBJ1-1, with 8 bases aligning to TRBD1. Germline-derived CDR1 and CDR2 are SEHNR and FQNEAQ (reference sequence). This CDR3 contains 17 residues. Unmatched junction bases numbered 15, after V lost 5 bases and J lost 4 bases. This chain's CDR3 is CASSPGAPTGVSTEAFF. The CDR3 DNA is TGTGCCAGCAGCCCGGGGGCTCCGACAGGGGTGAGCACTGAAGCTTTCTTT.

V is TRBV5-1 and J is TRBJ2-6; the D is unclear. V shed 4 bases and J shed 0 bases, with 11 bases lying between them. From germline, CDR1 is SGHRS and CDR2 YFSETQ. The CDR3 spans 16 residues. CDR3: CASSTGPSSGANVLTF. In DNA form, the CDR3 reads TGCGCCAGCAGCACCGGACCGAGCTCTGGGGCCAACGTCCTGACTTTC.

This CDR3 reads CASSTLYEQYF. The CDR3 DNA reads TGTGCCAGCAGCACTCTCTACGAGCAGTACTTC. The chain uses TRBV7-2 and TRBJ2-7; D gene uncertain. The germline CDR1 and CDR2 sequences are SGHTA and FQGNSA. V dropped 5 bases and J dropped 3 bases, with 5 bases sitting between them. The CDR3 contains 11 residues.

CDR3 sequence (DNA): TGTGCCTTTACAGCCAGCTCCTACAATGAGCAGTTCTTC. It codes for CAFTASSYNEQFF. V and J are TRBV30 and TRBJ2-1; no clear D. The CDR3 is 13 amino acids. The V gene lost 7 bases and the J gene lost 0 bases, with 10 bases spanning the gap. Germline V gene lookup returns CDR1 GTSNPN and CDR2 SVGIG (reference sequence).

This rearrangement joins TRBV10-3 to TRBJ2-1; D is perhaps TRBD1 (6 bases). V was clipped by 5 bases and J by 8 bases, with 10 bases between them. CDR3 length equals 12 residues. Germline-derived CDR1 and CDR2 are ENHRY and SYGVKD. The CDR3 DNA reads as TGTGCCATCAGTTCACAGGGCTATGAGCAGTTCTTC. Residues: CAISSQGYEQFF.

The gene calls are TRBV19 and TRBJ2-7; either TRBD1 or TRBD2 may fit D (6 bases each). The V gene's germline CDR1 is LNHDA and CDR2 SQIVND (reference sequence). The CDR3 is 15 amino acids. The V end lost 1 base, the J end lost 3 bases, and 13 bases lay between the germline ends. The CDR3: CASSIGSGEVYEQYF. The DNA for the CDR3 is TGTGCCAGTAGTATAGGTTCAGGGGAGGTCTACGAGCAGTACTTC.

V is TRBV9 and J is TRBJ2-2; D is unresolved. CDR3 length: 11 amino acids. The germline V gene has CDR1 SGDLS and CDR2 YYNGEE. With 6 bases removed from V and 7 bases from J, the gap between germline ends came to 7 bases. The CDR3 DNA follows: TGTGCCAGCAACTTGGACGGGGAGCTGTTTTTT. It yields the protein CASNLDGELFF.

The chain recombines TRBV27 with TRBJ2-2; 9 bases align to TRBD2. The CDR3 totals 16 residues. J lost 4 bases, V lost 2 bases, and 5 bases had no gene match. Germline V lookup: CDR1 MNHEY, CDR2 SMNVEV (reference sequence). For the CDR3, the DNA is TGTGCCAGCAGTTTAATCGCGGGAGGGGGCACCGGGGAGCTGTTTTTT. Translating it yields CASSLIAGGGTGELFF.

J is TRBJ2-7 and V is TRBV30; possibly TRBD1 or TRBD2 for D (5 bases each). Trimming shortened V by 5 bases and J by 2 bases, and 13 bases separated the two germline ends. Per the germline V gene, CDR1 is GTSNPN and CDR2 is SVGIG (reference sequence). The CDR3 has 13 amino acids. Written as DNA, the CDR3 is TGTGCCTGGGAGGGTGGGGGTGCCTACGAGCAGTACTTC. It yields the protein CAWEGGGAYEQYF.

This clone was detected once. The V and J genes are TRBV6-1 and TRBJ2-3, with 9 bases lining up with TRBD1. The CDR3 is 15 residues long. The V segment lost 5 bases and the J segment 1 base; nucleotides outside the gene matches: 4. Germline V gene lookup returns CDR1 MNHNS and CDR2 SASEGT. The CDR3 DNA sequence: TGTGCCAGCAGTCCTGACAGGGGGGGCACAGATACGCAGTATTTT. Translating it yields CASSPDRGGTDTQYF.

The J gene is TRBJ2-7, the V gene TRBV6-1; either TRBD1 or TRBD2 may fit D (5 bases each). V lost 4 bases and J lost 4, with 14 bases in between. CDR1 is MNHNS, CDR2 SASEGT, per germline. The CDR3 spans 14 residues. The CDR3 DNA sequence: TGTGCCAGCAGTGCACTAATGGGGGTTTACGAGCAGTACTTC. Residues: CASSALMGVYEQYF.

This clone was counted a single time. The J gene is TRBJ1-5, the V gene TRBV4-1; 7 positions match TRBD1. The junction had 3 bases not matched to a gene; V was cut back by 0 bases and J by 1 base. CDR3 length: 16 residues. From germline, CDR1 is MGHRA and CDR2 YSYEKL. In DNA form, the CDR3 reads TGCGCCAGCAGCCAAGATTCAGGGGGGAGCAATCAGCCCCAGCATTTT. Its protein is CASSQDSGGSNQPQHF.

This clone was seen once. The V and J genes are TRBV5-1 and TRBJ1-6; a possible D gene is TRBD1 (6 bases). The CDR3 length is 14 residues. The germline gives CDR1 SGHRS, CDR2 YFSETQ. V was clipped by 5 bases and J by 10 bases, with 16 bases between them. Here the CDR3 DNA reads TGCGCCAGCAGTCCGGCAGGGGAGGCATCACCCCTCCACTTT. It translates to CASSPAGEASPLHF.

This chain joins TRBV15 and TRBJ1-1, with 7 bases identical to TRBD1. CDR1 and CDR2 (germline): LNHNV, YYDKDF (reference sequence). There are 15 residues in the CDR3. Unmatched junction bases numbered 6, after V lost 0 bases and J lost 5 bases. CDR3 protein: CATSRDRTGWTEAFF. As DNA, the CDR3 is TGTGCCACCAGCAGAGACCGGACAGGTTGGACTGAAGCTTTCTTT.

The table lists this clone with a few counts. This chain joins TRBV2 and TRBJ1-5; D not certain. The CDR3 totals 15 residues. Trimming shortened V by 2 bases and J by 0 bases, and 8 bases separated the two germline ends. CDR1 and CDR2 from the germline V gene are SNHLY and FYNNEI. The CDR3 is CASSEYDISNQPQHF. For the CDR3, the DNA is TGTGCCAGCAGTGAATATGACATTAGCAATCAGCCCCAGCATTTT.

The gene calls are TRBV2 and TRBJ2-5, with D hard to call. CDR1 and CDR2 from the germline V gene are SNHLY and FYNNEI. V lost 0 bases to trimming and J lost 7 bases, with 9 bases between them. The CDR3 has 13 amino acids. In DNA form, the CDR3 reads TGTGCCAGCAGTGAAGCGCTTCTTGTGACCCAGTACTTC. It codes for CASSEALLVTQYF.